This entry is about one TCR beta chain. Generated by immunoSEQ multiplex PCR, the TCRdb table keeps only in-frame clones and is missing some. Of about 290,000 clones in the sample, around nine tenths were seen once. The data were obtained in a study of blood T cell repertoires in COVID-19. V trimming: 3 bases; J trimming: 8 bases; junction bases outside the gene matches: 8. This CDR3 spans 14 amino acids. Germline V lookup: CDR1 LNHDA, CDR2 SQIVND (reference sequence). The chain carries TRBV19 and TRBJ1-2; TRBD1 matches 8 bases. Specimen: peripheral blood. This clonotype was sampled from a woman under 40 with COVID-19, enrolled during active disease. This CDR3 reads CASSIVTGAGGYTF. The CDR3, as DNA: TGTGCCAGTAGTATTGTGACAGGGGCGGGAGGCTACACCTTC.